The next 5 T cell receptor beta chains were all read from a single sample in a study of T cell repertoires in cytomegalovirus infection. Their antigens remain unidentified. From the reads, TCRdb called clonotypes with MiXCR, one entry per CDR3 protein. The table lists a few hundred thousand distinct CDR3 sequences, 40% to 50% of them singletons. The specimen comprised cultured PBMCs, sampled from culture after CMV antigen stimulation. The receptors originated from a human donor in good health (CMV status not recorded). Some clones in this sample may be carry-over from other donors' samples.

This clonotype was seen more than once but under ten times. The CDR3 is CASSQGKGQPQHF. Written as DNA, the CDR3 is TGTGCCAGCAGCCAGGGGAAGGGTCAGCCCCAGCATTTT. The gene calls are TRBV7-6 and TRBJ1-5; D perhaps matches TRBD1 (6 bases). V shed 5 bases and J shed 6 bases, with 11 bases lying between them. Germline CDR1 reads SGHVS; CDR2 reads FNYEAQ. The CDR3 length is 13 residues.

V and J are TRBV20-1 and TRBJ2-5; no clear D gene. The CDR3 is 13 amino acids. The V and J ends lost 6 bases and 4 bases respectively, with 15 bases between them. Germline V gene data show CDR1 as DFQATT and CDR2 as SNEGSKA (reference sequence). CDR3 residues: CSARMRELETQYF. The CDR3 DNA reads TGCAGTGCCCGGATGCGCGAGCTAGAGACCCAGTACTTC.

The chain joins TRBV19 to TRBJ1-2, with D possibly being TRBD1 (5 bases). Germline CDR1 reads LNHDA; CDR2 reads SQIVND (reference sequence). This CDR3 has 13 residues. Deletions cut 3 bases from V and 5 bases from J, with 10 bases between. CDR3 nucleotide sequence: TGTGCCAGTAGTATCGGCAGGGAATATGGCTACACCTTC. It specifies CASSIGREYGYTF.

The V and J genes are TRBV6-1 and TRBJ1-6; TRBD1 might be the D (5 bases). Germline CDR1 and CDR2: MNHNS and SASEGT. Trimming removed 1 base from V and 9 bases from J, with 13 bases in between. The CDR3 is 15 residues long. CDR3 nucleotides: TGTGCCAGCAGTGAAGGTCAGGGTATGGGTTCACCCCTCCACTTT. The encoded protein is CASSEGQGMGSPLHF.

This clonotype was seen a handful of times. CDR3 coding DNA: TGTGCCAGCAGCCCGAGGTTCTTGAGTCACCTCTCTGGAAACACCATATATTTT. Amino acid sequence: CASSPRFLSHLSGNTIYF. This chain links TRBV7-9 with TRBJ1-3; D call uncertain. The CDR3 loop spans 18 amino acids. Trimming took off 5 bases at V and 0 bases at J, with 20 bases between the two ends. Germline CDR1 is SEHNR and CDR2 is FQNEAQ (reference sequence).